One sample yielded the 8 T cell receptor beta chains listed below, sequenced in a study of blood T cells in healthy people across ages. Primed by a sample-barcoded 5' primer and a J-beta primer mix, a second PCR proceeded for about 6 to 12 cycles. MiXCR, applied by TCRdb to the 5' RACE reads, yields one record per CDR3 protein. Here the sample spans roughly 900,000 distinct CDR3 sequences, roughly 48% being singletons. The sample comprised blood. All receptors come from a man aged 30-40 years in good health.

V is TRBV27 and J is TRBJ2-6, with D uncertain. The CDR3 is 15 residues long. Germline CDR1 and CDR2: MNHEY and SMNVEV (reference sequence). The germline V and J ends were trimmed by 4 bases and 2 bases, with 9 bases remaining between them. CDR3 loop: CASSSVRPGANVLTF. The CDR3 DNA sequence: TGTGCCAGCAGTTCCGTCCGCCCTGGGGCCAACGTCCTGACTTTC.

This clonotype was found once. V is TRBV11-3 and J is TRBJ2-1; D unresolved. The J call may be mistaken, given a closer DNA end match to TRBJ2-7. The germline CDR1 and CDR2 sequences are SGHNT and YENEEA. The CDR3 extends over 16 amino acids. In DNA, the CDR3 is TGTGCCAGCAGCTTTGGTAACAGTCGCTCCTACAATGAGCAGTACTTC. Amino acid sequence: CASSFGNSRSYNEQYF.

This chain joins TRBV3-1 and TRBJ2-5; TRBD2 matches at 8 bases. Germline CDR1 reads LGHDT; CDR2 reads YNNKEL (reference sequence). This CDR3 spans 14 amino acids. Germline trimming cut 3 bases from V and 11 bases from J; bases unmatched to any gene: 11. The DNA for the CDR3 is TGTGCCAGCAGCCACGGCAGCGGAGAGCGGGGGCAGTACTTC. It encodes CASSHGSGERGQYF.

This chain joins TRBV13 and TRBJ2-7, with 10 bases identical to TRBD1. CDR1 PRHDT and CDR2 FYEKMQ come from the germline V gene (reference sequence). CDR3 length equals 15 residues. The V gene end was trimmed by 4 bases and the J gene end by 2 bases; junction bases not matched to a gene: 5. CDR3 sequence (DNA): TGTGCCAGCAGCTGGAACGGACAGGGGGCCTACGAGCAGTACTTC. This codes for CASSWNGQGAYEQYF.

In its sample, this clonotype was seen a few times. CDR3 residues: CASSDSRGVALAQFF. CDR3 bases: TGTGCCAGCAGTGACTCCCGAGGGGTAGCGCTGGCGCAGTTCTTC. The rearrangement uses TRBV6-4 and TRBJ2-1, with D perhaps matching TRBD1 or TRBD2 (5 bases each). The V gene lost 0 bases and the J gene lost 12 bases, with 18 bases spanning the gap. Per the germline V gene, CDR1 is MRHNA and CDR2 is SNTAGT. The CDR3 has 15 residues.

The chain has TRBV7-9 and TRBJ1-2; tentatively, D is TRBD1 (5 bases). Germline V CDR1 and CDR2: SEHNR, FQNEAQ (reference sequence). Trimming shortened V by 4 bases and J by 3 bases, and 15 bases separated the two germline ends. The CDR3 is 15 amino acids. CDR3 coding DNA: TGTGCCAGCAGCTCAGAAGGGGTCGGAGACTATGGCTACACCTTC. Protein: CASSSEGVGDYGYTF.

This clonotype appeared many times. Since a much larger clone is just one base distant, this may be a read error. J is TRBJ2-5 and V is TRBV11-1; D possibly corresponds to TRBD1 (6 bases). Per germline, CDR1 SGHAT and CDR2 FQDESV (reference sequence). The CDR3 length is 17 residues. V lost 3 bases and J lost 11, with 28 bases in between. CDR3 in DNA: TGTGCCAGCAGCTTTAGTGGGGGCACCCGGAGCCTAAATGAGCAGTACTTC. The encoded protein is CASSFSGGTRSLNEQYF.

The chain links TRBV27 to TRBJ1-2; perhaps TRBD1 as D (6 bases). Germline assignment: CDR1 MNHEY and CDR2 SMNVEV (reference sequence). The CDR3 sequence is 16 residues long. Trimming left V 3 bases short and J 8 bases short, with 22 bases between. The CDR3 region has the DNA TGTGCCAGCAGTTTTGGGGAACAGGGCGGAATCTACGGCTACACCTTC. It codes for CASSFGEQGGIYGYTF.